The next 5 T cell receptor beta chains were all read from a single sample in a study of cytomegalovirus exposure and HLA in healthy donors. PCR primers comprised 60 Vbeta and 13 Jbeta primers. Data came from immunoSEQ multiplex PCR; TCRdb stores just in-frame clones and leaves some out. The sample spans 100,000 to 150,000 clones; the ten largest clones claim about 1.6%. Sequences were obtained from PBMCs. The receptors shown here come from a middle-aged woman in good health and CMV-seronegative.

In nucleotides, the CDR3 is TGTGCCAGCAGTTTTTCCCTCTATGGCTACACCTTC. It encodes CASSFSLYGYTF. This rearrangement joins TRBV28 to TRBJ1-2; D remains ambiguous. This CDR3 region has 12 residues. Germline V gene sequence: CDR1 MDHEN, CDR2 SYDVKM. Trimming removed 3 bases from V and 4 bases from J, with 6 bases in between.

This chain uses TRBV18 with TRBJ2-2; 10 bases map to TRBD1. The CDR3 totals 16 residues. V shed 5 bases, J shed 1 base, and the junction held 4 bases outside the gene matches. Germline V gives CDR1 KGHSH, CDR2 LQKENI. The CDR3 reads CASSADRGRNTGELFF. The DNA of the CDR3 is TGTGCCAGCTCAGCCGACAGGGGGCGGAACACCGGGGAGCTGTTTTTT.

This chain connects TRBV10-3 to TRBJ1-1; D unclear. Germline V gene sequence: CDR1 ENHRY, CDR2 SYGVKD. The V end was cut by 6 bases, the J end by 4 bases, with 12 bases between. CDR3 length: 13 amino acids. The CDR3 region is CAIRERDGTEAFF. CDR3 bases: TGTGCCATCAGAGAACGGGATGGCACTGAAGCTTTCTTT.

The chain employs TRBV12-2 and TRBJ1-5. TRBV12-2 is labeled a pseudogene. CDR3 length: 16 amino acids. CDR3 nucleotide sequence: TGTGCAAGTCGCTTAGTGGCGAGGCTCAGCAATCAGCCCCAGCATTTT. It translates to CASRLVARLSNQPQHF.

The rearrangement links TRBV5-3 to TRBJ2-7; 8 nucleotides agree with TRBD2. TRBV5-3 is sorted into the ORF group, with uncertain function. The CDR3 has 15 amino acids. Trimming took 3 bases from V and 0 from J; bases not matched to a gene: 5. The CDR3 DNA sequence: TGTGCCAGAAGCTCGGGACTAGTGGGCTCCTACGAGCAGTACTTC. Amino acid sequence: CARSSGLVGSYEQYF.